The TCR beta chain under discussion was sequenced for a study of cytomegalovirus exposure and HLA in healthy donors. Whole-study context: The same platform used for the 650 to 700 first-cohort repertoires was also used for the 130 or so validation repertoires, as a later analysis reported.

Assay used: immunoSEQ multiplex PCR; TCRdb lists only in-frame clones, some missing. Of about 110,000 clones detected, 88% appear once; the ten largest clones hold over 1.1%. CDR3 length equals 16 residues. The V gene's germline CDR1 is MNHEY and CDR2 SMNVEV (reference sequence). Trimming removed 3 bases at V and 11 bases at J, with 20 bases between. In the case of this clone: No antigen is known for it.

General study results and limits: The majority of TCR sequences were rare, yet some public TCRs appeared in many donors.

The J gene is TRBJ1-6, the V gene TRBV27; D possibly corresponds to TRBD1 (5 bases). The sequence came from a young woman in good health and CMV-seropositive. Sequenced material: PBMCs. This CDR3 is CASSLLWGGGGTPLHF. CDR3 DNA: TGTGCCAGCAGTTTGCTATGGGGAGGTGGGGGGACACCCCTCCACTTT.